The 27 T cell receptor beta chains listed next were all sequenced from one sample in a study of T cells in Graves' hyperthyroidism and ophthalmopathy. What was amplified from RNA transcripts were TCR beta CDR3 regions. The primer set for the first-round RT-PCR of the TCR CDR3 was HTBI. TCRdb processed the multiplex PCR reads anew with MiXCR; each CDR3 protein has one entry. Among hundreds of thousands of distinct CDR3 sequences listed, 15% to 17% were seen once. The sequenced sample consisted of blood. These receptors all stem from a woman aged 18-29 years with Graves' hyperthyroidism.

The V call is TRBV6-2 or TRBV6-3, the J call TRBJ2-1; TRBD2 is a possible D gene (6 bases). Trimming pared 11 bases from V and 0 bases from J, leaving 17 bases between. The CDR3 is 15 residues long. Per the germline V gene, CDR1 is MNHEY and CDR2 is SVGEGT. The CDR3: CAGTFTGSSYNEQFF. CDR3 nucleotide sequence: TGTGCCGGAACCTTCACCGGGAGCTCCTACAATGAGCAGTTCTTC.

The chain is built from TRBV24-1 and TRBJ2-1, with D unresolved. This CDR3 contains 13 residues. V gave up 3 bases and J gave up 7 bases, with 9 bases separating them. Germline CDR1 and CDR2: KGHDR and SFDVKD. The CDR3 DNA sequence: TGTGCCACCAGTGATCCCTCTCGAAATGAGCAGTTCTTC. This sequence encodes CATSDPSRNEQFF.

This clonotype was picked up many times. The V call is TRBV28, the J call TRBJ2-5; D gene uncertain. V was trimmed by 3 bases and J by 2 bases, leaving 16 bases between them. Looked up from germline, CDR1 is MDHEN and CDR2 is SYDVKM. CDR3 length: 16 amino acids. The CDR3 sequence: CASSFVKSRPQETQYF. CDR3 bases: TGTGCCAGCAGTTTCGTGAAGAGCCGACCACAAGAGACCCAGTACTTC.

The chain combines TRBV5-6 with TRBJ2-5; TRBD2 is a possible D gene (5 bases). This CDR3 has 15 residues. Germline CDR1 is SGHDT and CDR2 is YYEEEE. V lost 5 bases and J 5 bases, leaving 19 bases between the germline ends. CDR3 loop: CASRTPGGGWETQYF. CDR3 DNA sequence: TGTGCCAGCAGAACCCCTGGCGGAGGTTGGGAGACCCAGTACTTC.

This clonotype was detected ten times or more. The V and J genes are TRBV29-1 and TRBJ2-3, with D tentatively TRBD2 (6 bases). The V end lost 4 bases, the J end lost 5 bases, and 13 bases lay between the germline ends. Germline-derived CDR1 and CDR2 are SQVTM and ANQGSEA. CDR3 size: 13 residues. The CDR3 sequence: CSVGDFLRDTQYF. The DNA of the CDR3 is TGCAGCGTTGGGGACTTTCTCAGAGATACGCAGTATTTT.

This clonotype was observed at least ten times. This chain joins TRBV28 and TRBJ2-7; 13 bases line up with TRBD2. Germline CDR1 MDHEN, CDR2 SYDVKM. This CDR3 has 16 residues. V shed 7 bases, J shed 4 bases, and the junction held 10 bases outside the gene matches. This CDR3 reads CASTLRGLAGSYEQYF. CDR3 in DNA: TGTGCCAGCACCCTTAGGGGACTAGCGGGGTCTTACGAGCAGTACTTC.

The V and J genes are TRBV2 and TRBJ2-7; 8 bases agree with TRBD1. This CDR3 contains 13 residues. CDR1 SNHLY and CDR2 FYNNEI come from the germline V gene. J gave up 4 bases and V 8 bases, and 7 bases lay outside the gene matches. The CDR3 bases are TGTGCCAGCGCTGGGGACAGGCTTTACGAGCAGTACTTC. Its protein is CASAGDRLYEQYF. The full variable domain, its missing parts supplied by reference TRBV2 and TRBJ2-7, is EPEVTQTPSHQVTQMGQEVILRCVPISNHLYFYWYRQILGQKVEFLVSFYNNEISEKSEIFDDQFSVERPDGSNFTLKIRSTKLEDSAMYFCASAGDRLYEQYFGPGTRLTVT.

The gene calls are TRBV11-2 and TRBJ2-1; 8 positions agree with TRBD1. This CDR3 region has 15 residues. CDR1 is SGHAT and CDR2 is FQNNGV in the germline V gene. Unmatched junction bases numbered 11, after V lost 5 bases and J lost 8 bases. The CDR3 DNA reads TGTGCCAGCAGCCGAATGGTAGCAGGGGGCGATGAGCAGTTCTTC. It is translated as CASSRMVAGGDEQFF.

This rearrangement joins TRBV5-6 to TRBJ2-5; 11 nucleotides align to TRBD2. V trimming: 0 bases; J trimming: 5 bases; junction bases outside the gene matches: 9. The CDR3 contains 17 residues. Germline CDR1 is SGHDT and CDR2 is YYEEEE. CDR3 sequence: CASSLGISGRAGETQYF. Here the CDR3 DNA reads TGTGCCAGCAGCTTGGGAATTAGCGGGAGGGCCGGGGAGACCCAGTACTTC.

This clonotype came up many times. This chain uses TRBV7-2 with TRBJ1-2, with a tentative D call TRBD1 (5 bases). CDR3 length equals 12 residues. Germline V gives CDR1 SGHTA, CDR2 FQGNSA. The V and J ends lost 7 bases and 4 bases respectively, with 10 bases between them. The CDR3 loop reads CASTEGSYGYTF. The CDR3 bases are TGTGCCAGCACAGAGGGGAGCTATGGCTACACCTTC. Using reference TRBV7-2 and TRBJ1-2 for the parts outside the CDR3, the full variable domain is GAGVSQSPSNKVTEKGKDVELRCDPISGHTALYWYRQSLGQGLEFLIYFQGNSAPDKSGLPSDRFSAERTGGSVSTLTIQRTQQEDSAVYLCASTEGSYGYTFGSGTRLTVV.

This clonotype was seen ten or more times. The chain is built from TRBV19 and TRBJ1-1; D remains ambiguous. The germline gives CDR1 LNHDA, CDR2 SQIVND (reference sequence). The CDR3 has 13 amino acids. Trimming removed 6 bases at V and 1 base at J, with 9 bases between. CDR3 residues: CASSKTANTEAFF. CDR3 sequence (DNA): TGTGCCAGTAGCAAGACGGCGAACACTGAAGCTTTCTTT. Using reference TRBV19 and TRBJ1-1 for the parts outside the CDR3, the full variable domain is DGGITQSPKYLFRKEGQNVTLSCEQNLNHDAMYWYRQDPGQGLRLIYYSQIVNDFQKGDIAEGYSVSREKKESFPLTVTSAQKNPTAFYLCASSKTANTEAFFGQGTRLTVV.

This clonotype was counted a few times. In DNA form, the CDR3 reads TGCAGTGCTAGAGAAGGTCTCTCCTACGAGCAGTACTTC. Amino acids: CSAREGLSYEQYF. This rearrangement joins TRBV20-1 to TRBJ2-7; D is uncertain. The CDR3 consists of 13 residues. CDR1 is DFQATT, CDR2 SNEGSKA, per germline (reference sequence). With 0 bases removed from V and 0 bases from J, the gap between germline ends came to 6 bases.

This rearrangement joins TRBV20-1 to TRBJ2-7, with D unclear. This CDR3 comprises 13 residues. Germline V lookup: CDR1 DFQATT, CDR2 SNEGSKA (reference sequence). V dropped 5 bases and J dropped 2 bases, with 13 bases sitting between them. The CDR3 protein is CSAPVLKAYEQYF. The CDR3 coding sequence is TGCAGTGCTCCAGTTCTCAAGGCCTACGAGCAGTACTTC.

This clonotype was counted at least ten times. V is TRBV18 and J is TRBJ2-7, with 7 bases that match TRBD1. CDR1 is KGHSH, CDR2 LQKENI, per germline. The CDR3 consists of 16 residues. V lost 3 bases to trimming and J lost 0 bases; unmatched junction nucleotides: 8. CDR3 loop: CASSPLGQAISYEQYF. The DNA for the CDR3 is TGTGCCAGCTCACCCCTTGGACAGGCGATCTCCTACGAGCAGTACTTC.

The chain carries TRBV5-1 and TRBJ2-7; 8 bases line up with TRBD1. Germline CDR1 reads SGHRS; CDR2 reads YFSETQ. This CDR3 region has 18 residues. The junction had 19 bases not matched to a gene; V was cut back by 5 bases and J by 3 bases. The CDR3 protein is CASSAVGRGRRSDYEQYF. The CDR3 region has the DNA TGCGCCAGCAGTGCGGTGGGCAGGGGGCGTCGGTCTGACTACGAGCAGTACTTC.

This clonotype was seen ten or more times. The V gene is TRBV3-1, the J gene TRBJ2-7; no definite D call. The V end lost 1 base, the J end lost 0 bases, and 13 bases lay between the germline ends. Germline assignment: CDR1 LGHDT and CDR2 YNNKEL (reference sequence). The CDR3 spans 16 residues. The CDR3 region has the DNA TGTGCCAGCAGCCAAGGGATAGGGTCAAGCTCCTACGAGCAGTACTTC. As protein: CASSQGIGSSSYEQYF.

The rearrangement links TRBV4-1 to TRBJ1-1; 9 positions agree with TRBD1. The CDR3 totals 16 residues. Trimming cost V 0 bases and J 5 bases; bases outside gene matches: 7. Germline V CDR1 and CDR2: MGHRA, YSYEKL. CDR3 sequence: CASSQDSTGGRTEAFF. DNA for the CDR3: TGCGCCAGCAGCCAAGACTCAACAGGGGGCCGGACTGAAGCTTTCTTT.

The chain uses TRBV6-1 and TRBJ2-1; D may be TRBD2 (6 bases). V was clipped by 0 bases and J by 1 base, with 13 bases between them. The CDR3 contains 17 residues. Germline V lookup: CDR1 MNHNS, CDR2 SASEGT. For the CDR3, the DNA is TGTGCCAGCAGTGAAGCGCTAGCGACAGTTTCCTACAATGAGCAGTTCTTC. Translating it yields CASSEALATVSYNEQFF.

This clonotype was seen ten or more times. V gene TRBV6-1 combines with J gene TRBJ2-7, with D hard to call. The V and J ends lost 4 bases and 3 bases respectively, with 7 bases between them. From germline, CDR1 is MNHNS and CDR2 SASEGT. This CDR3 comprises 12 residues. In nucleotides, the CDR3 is TGTGCCAGCAGTGCCTCTGACTACGAGCAGTACTTC. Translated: CASSASDYEQYF.

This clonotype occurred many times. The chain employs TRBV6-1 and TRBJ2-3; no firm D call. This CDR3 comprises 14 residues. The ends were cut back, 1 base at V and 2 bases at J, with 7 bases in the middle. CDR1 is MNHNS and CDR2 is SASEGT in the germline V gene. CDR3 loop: CASSEGTFTDTQYF. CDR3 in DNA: TGTGCCAGCAGTGAAGGGACCTTCACAGATACGCAGTATTTT.

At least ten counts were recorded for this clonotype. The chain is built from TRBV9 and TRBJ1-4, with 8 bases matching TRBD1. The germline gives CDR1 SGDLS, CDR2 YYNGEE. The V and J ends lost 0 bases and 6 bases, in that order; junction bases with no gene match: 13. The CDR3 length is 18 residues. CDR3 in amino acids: CASSVAPLDRGLYEKLFF. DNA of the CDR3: TGTGCCAGCAGCGTAGCCCCCCTCGACAGGGGTCTTTATGAAAAACTGTTTTTT.

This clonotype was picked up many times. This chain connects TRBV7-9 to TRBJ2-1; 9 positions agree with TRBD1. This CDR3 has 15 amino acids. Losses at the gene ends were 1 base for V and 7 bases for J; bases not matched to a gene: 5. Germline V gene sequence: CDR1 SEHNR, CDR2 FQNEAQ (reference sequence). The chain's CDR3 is CASSLGQGVSNEQFF. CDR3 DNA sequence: TGTGCCAGCAGCTTAGGACAGGGGGTTTCGAATGAGCAGTTCTTC. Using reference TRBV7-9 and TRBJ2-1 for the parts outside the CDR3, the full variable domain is DTGVSQNPRHKITKRGQNVTFRCDPISEHNRLYWYRQTLGQGPEFLTYFQNEAQLEKSRLLSDRFSAERPKGSFSTLEIQRTEQGDSAMYLCASSLGQGVSNEQFFGPGTRLTVL.

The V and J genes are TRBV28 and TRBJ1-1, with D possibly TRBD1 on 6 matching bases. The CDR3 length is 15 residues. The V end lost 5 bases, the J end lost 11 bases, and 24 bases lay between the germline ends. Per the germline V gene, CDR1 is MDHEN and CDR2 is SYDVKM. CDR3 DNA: TGTGCCAGCAGTGCCCGAGAGACAGGCCGCAAGGAGGCTTTCTTT. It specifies CASSARETGRKEAFF.

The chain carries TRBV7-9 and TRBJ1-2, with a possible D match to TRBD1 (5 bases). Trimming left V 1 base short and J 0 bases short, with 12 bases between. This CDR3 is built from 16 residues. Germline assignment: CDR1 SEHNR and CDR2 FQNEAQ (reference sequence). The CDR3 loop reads CASSLGQRRANYGYTF. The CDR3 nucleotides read TGTGCCAGCAGCTTAGGACAGCGAAGAGCTAACTATGGCTACACCTTC.

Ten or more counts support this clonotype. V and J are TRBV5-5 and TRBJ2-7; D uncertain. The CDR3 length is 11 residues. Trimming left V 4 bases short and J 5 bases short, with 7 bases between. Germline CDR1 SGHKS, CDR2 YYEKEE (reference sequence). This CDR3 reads CASSQTNEQYF. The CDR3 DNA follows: TGTGCCAGCAGCCAAACCAACGAGCAGTACTTC.

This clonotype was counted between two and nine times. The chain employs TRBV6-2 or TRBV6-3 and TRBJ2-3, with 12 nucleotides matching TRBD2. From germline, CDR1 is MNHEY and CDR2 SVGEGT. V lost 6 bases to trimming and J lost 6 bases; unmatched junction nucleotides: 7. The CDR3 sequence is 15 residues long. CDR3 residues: CASSLLAGGSDTQYF. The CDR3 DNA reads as TGTGCCAGCAGCTTACTAGCGGGAGGAAGCGATACGCAGTATTTT.

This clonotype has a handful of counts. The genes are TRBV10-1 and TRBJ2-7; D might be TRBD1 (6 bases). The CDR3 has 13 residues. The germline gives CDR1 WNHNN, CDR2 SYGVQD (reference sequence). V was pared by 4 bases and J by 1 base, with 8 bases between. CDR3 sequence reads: CASSAGQSYEQYF. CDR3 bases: TGCGCCAGCAGTGCCGGACAGTCCTACGAGCAGTACTTC.